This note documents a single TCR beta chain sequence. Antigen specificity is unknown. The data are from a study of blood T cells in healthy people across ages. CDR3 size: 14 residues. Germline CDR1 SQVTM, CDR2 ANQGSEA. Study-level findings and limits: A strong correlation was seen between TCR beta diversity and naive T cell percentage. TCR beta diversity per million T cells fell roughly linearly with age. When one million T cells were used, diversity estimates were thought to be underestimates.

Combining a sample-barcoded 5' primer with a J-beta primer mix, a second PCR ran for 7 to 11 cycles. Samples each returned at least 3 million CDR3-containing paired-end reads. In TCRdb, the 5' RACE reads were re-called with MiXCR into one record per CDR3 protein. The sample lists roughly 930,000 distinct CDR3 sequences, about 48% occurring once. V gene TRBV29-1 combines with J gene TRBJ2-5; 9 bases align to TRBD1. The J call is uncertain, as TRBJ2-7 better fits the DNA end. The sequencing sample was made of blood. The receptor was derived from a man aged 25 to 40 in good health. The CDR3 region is CSVVTGTGTYEQYF. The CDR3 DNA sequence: TGCAGCGTTGTAACCGGGACAGGGACCTACGAGCAGTACTTC.